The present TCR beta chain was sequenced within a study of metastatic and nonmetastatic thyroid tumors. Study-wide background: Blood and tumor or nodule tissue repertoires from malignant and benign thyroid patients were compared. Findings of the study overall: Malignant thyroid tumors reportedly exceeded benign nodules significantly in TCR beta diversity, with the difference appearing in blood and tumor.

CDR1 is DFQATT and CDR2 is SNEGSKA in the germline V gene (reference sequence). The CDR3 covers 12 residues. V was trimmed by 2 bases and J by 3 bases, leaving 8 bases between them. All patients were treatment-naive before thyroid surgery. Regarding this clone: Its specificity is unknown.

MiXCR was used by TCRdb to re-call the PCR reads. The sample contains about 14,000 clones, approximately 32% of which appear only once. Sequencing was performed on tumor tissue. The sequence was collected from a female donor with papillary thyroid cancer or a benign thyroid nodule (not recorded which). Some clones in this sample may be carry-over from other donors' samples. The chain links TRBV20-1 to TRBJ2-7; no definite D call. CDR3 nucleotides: TGCAGTGCTAGACTTGGGGACTACGAGCAGTACTTC. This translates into CSARLGDYEQYF.